The 30 T cell receptor beta chains presented below share a single source sample, sequenced in a study of CD8+ T cells in alopecia areata. It was cDNA, reverse transcribed from extracted RNA, that served as the sequencing template. The repertoire was sequenced with immunoSEQ multiplex PCR; TCRdb's copy has only in-frame clones and lacks some. The sample includes over 150,000 clones, roughly 63% of them seen just once. The sample was CD4+ T cells sorted from blood, taken at week 0. The receptors were sampled from a human donor with alopecia areata.

Points on this clone: At one end the junction does not follow the germline gene, possibly because of a read error. This chain uses TRBV14 with TRBJ2-7; the match to TRBD1 covers 7 bases. Germline V gene data show CDR1 as SGHDN and CDR2 as FVKESK. The CDR3 spans 13 residues. The CDR3 nucleotides are TGTGCCAGCAGCAAAGACAGGGTTGGCGAGCAGTACTTC. Translating it yields CASSKDRVGEQYF.

The chain carries TRBV27 and TRBJ1-2, with no clear D. The CDR3 contains 13 residues. V lost 6 bases and J 6 bases, leaving 14 bases between the germline ends. Germline V gives CDR1 MNHEY, CDR2 SMNVEV (reference sequence). CDR3 coding DNA: TGTGCCAGCAGCCCAAGGGTTGGGGATGGCTACACCTTC. As protein: CASSPRVGDGYTF.

CDR3: CAISEWGTSSTDTQYF. The DNA of the CDR3 is TGTGCCATCAGTGAGTGGGGGACTAGCTCCACAGATACGCAGTATTTT. The V and J genes are TRBV10-3 and TRBJ2-3; 9 nucleotides line up with TRBD2. The junction had 4 bases not matched to a gene; V was cut back by 1 base and J by 2 bases. CDR1 and CDR2 from the germline V gene are ENHRY and SYGVKD. The CDR3 is 16 residues long.

This rearrangement joins TRBV10-3 to TRBJ1-2, with TRBD1 matching over 7 bases. The germline V gene has CDR1 ENHRY and CDR2 SYGVKD. CDR3 size: 14 residues. V shed 4 bases and J 5 bases; nucleotides not matched to a gene: 7. CDR3 sequence: CAISGPDRAYGYTF. CDR3 coding DNA: TGTGCCATCAGTGGCCCAGACAGGGCGTATGGCTACACCTTC.

A single count supports this clone. The gene calls are TRBV30 and TRBJ2-6, with TRBD1 matching over 8 bases. There are 12 residues in the CDR3. V lost 2 bases and J lost 11; bases outside the gene matches: 2. CDR1 and CDR2 (germline): GTSNPN, SVGIG (reference sequence). The CDR3 spells CAWSPQGDVLTF. Here the CDR3 DNA reads TGTGCCTGGAGTCCACAGGGGGACGTCCTGACTTTC.

This clone was seen more than once but under ten times. CDR3 nucleotides: TGTGCTAGTGGTTTAGGGACGGATAAAAACATTCAGTACTTC. Encoded protein: CASGLGTDKNIQYF. The chain has TRBV12-5 and TRBJ2-4, with D possibly called TRBD1 or TRBD2 (5 bases each). The CDR3 is 14 residues long. V was pared by 3 bases and J by 4 bases, with 10 bases between. Germline CDR1 LGHNT, CDR2 FRNRAP.

This clone was observed a single time. CDR3 region: CSAEDWNTEAFF. In DNA form, the CDR3 reads TGCAGCGCGGAAGACTGGAACACTGAAGCTTTCTTT. The V gene is TRBV29-1, the J gene TRBJ1-1; the D is unclear. V was cut by 7 bases and J by 1 base, with 10 bases left in between. This CDR3 is built from 12 residues. Looked up from germline, CDR1 is SQVTM and CDR2 is ANQGSEA.

The chain links TRBV5-1 to TRBJ2-7; no reliable D call. Deletions cut 5 bases from V and 0 bases from J, with 12 bases between. The germline gives CDR1 SGHRS, CDR2 YFSETQ. This CDR3 region has 14 residues. CDR3 loop: CASRTGSSSYEQYF. The DNA for the CDR3 is TGCGCCAGCAGAACGGGCTCCAGCTCCTACGAGCAGTACTTC.

The chain carries TRBV6-6 and TRBJ1-6, with TRBD1 matching over 10 bases. From germline, CDR1 is MNHNY and CDR2 SVGAGI (reference sequence). The ends lost 4 bases at V and 11 bases at J; junction bases unmatched: 11. CDR3 length: 16 residues. The CDR3 loop reads CASSLEGGQGVTPLHF. The CDR3 coding sequence is TGTGCCAGCAGTTTAGAAGGAGGACAGGGGGTTACACCCCTCCACTTT.

This chain uses TRBV29-1 with TRBJ1-2; D might be TRBD1 (5 bases). V lost 6 bases, J lost 2 bases, and 19 bases lay in between. The CDR3 is made up of 15 amino acids. CDR1 is SQVTM, CDR2 ANQGSEA, per germline. CDR3 in DNA: TGCAGCGTATACCTACAGGACGGAAAGAACTATGGCTACACCTTC. Encoded protein: CSVYLQDGKNYGYTF. Complete variable domain (other parts from reference TRBV29-1 and TRBJ1-2): SAVISQKPSRDICQRGTSLTIQCQVDSQVTMMFWYRQQPGQSLTLIATANQGSEATYESGFVIDKFPISRPNLTFSTLTVSNMSPEDSSIYLCSVYLQDGKNYGYTFGSGTRLTVV.

The sample holds a few counts of this clone. V gene TRBV28 combines with J gene TRBJ1-4, with 7 bases matching TRBD1. There are 13 residues in the CDR3. Germline CDR1 is MDHEN and CDR2 is SYDVKM. J was trimmed by 7 bases and V by 6 bases; bases with no gene match: 5. CDR3 region: CASSPRGPEKLFF. The CDR3, as DNA: TGTGCCAGCAGCCCAAGGGGGCCTGAAAAACTGTTTTTT.

As DNA, the CDR3 is TGTGCCTGGAGTAACTCCCGACACCATTCAGAGGGCTACACCTTC. It yields the protein CAWSNSRHHSEGYTF. The chain combines TRBV30 with TRBJ1-2; D call uncertain. This CDR3 contains 15 residues. Trimming left V 2 bases short and J 8 bases short, with 21 bases between. Germline loops: CDR1 GTSNPN, CDR2 SVGIG (reference sequence).

The rearrangement joins TRBV30 to TRBJ2-3; no clear D. Deletions cut 2 bases from V and 6 bases from J, with 9 bases between. CDR3 size: 12 residues. The V gene's germline CDR1 is GTSNPN and CDR2 SVGIG (reference sequence). The DNA for the CDR3 is TGTGCCTGGAGTTTTAGACGGGATACGCAGTATTTT. It codes for CAWSFRRDTQYF.

The V call is TRBV6-6, the J call TRBJ2-7; 7 bases are a match to TRBD1. CDR3 length equals 12 residues. Germline loops: CDR1 MNHNY, CDR2 SVGAGI (reference sequence). V lost 6 bases to trimming and J lost 3 bases; unmatched junction nucleotides: 2. The CDR3 DNA is TGTGCCAGCAGGGACAGGATCTACGAGCAGTACTTC. It codes for CASRDRIYEQYF.

This clone has a single count. This rearrangement joins TRBV5-1 to TRBJ2-4; 8 bases are a match to TRBD1. The CDR3 contains 12 residues. The ends lost 5 bases at V and 8 bases at J; junction bases unmatched: 3. In germline, CDR1 is SGHRS, CDR2 YFSETQ. CDR3: CASSLQGDIQYF. For the CDR3, the DNA is TGCGCCAGCAGTTTACAGGGGGACATTCAGTACTTC.

The V call is TRBV5-1, the J call TRBJ1-2, with D unclear. Germline values: CDR1 SGHRS, CDR2 YFSETQ. This CDR3 is built from 14 residues. Trimming took 2 bases from V and 6 from J, leaving 14 bases between them. DNA for the CDR3: TGCGCCAGCAGCTTTGGGGTATCCACGGATGGCTACACCTTC. Residues: CASSFGVSTDGYTF.

This sequence joins TRBV30 and TRBJ1-5; 7 bases align to TRBD1. Per the germline V gene, CDR1 is GTSNPN and CDR2 is SVGIG (reference sequence). With V trimmed by 8 bases and J by 3 bases, 7 bases remained unmatched. The CDR3 is 13 residues long. In DNA, the CDR3 is TGTGCCGTTCAGACAGGGAACAATCAGCCCCAGCATTTT. Protein product: CAVQTGNNQPQHF.

Only a few counts were recorded for this clone. V and J are TRBV29-1 and TRBJ2-5; perhaps TRBD2 as D (6 bases). V lost 7 bases to trimming and J lost 6 bases, with 24 bases between them. Germline V gives CDR1 SQVTM, CDR2 ANQGSEA. The CDR3 is 15 residues long. The CDR3 nucleotides read TGCAGCGCGCGAGACGGGACTGCCCCATCGCAGACCCAGTACTTC. Translation: CSARDGTAPSQTQYF.

About this clone itself: The junction differs from germline at one of its ends, possibly a read error. The gene calls are TRBV18 and TRBJ1-1; TRBD1 aligns across 9 bases. From germline, CDR1 is KGHSH and CDR2 LQKENI. This CDR3 is built from 14 residues. The CDR3 region has the DNA TGTGCCAGCTCACCGGGGACAGGGAACTCTGAAGCTTTCTTT. This codes for CASSPGTGNSEAFF.

The J gene is TRBJ1-2, the V gene TRBV29-1; weak D call: TRBD1 (5 bases). Trimming left V 4 bases short and J 7 bases short, with 7 bases between. The CDR3 contains 10 residues. CDR1 and CDR2 (germline): SQVTM, ANQGSEA. The CDR3 region is CSVGGVGYTF. The CDR3 region has the DNA TGCAGCGTTGGAGGGGTTGGCTACACCTTC.

The V gene is TRBV20-1, the J gene TRBJ1-1, with no clear D. The ends were cut back, 2 bases at V and 5 bases at J, with 6 bases in the middle. The germline V gene has CDR1 DFQATT and CDR2 SNEGSKA (reference sequence). The CDR3 runs 11 residues. The CDR3 coding sequence is TGCAGTGCTAGAAAAGTGACTGAAGCTTTCTTT. Its translation is CSARKVTEAFF.

The rearrangement uses TRBV4-3 and TRBJ2-2; 10 bases match TRBD2. V was pared by 4 bases and J by 6 bases, with 8 bases of the junction left unmatched. CDR3 length: 16 amino acids. The germline V gene encodes CDR1 LGHNA and CDR2 YSLEER. For the CDR3, the DNA is TGCGCCAGCAGCCCCTGGACTAGCGGAAGTCCCGGGGAGCTGTTTTTT. This encodes CASSPWTSGSPGELFF.

The chain carries TRBV6-5 and TRBJ2-5, with D perhaps assigned TRBD1 or TRBD2 (5 bases each). The CDR3 extends over 14 amino acids. Germline CDR1 is MNHEY and CDR2 is SVGAGI. Trimming left V 7 bases short and J 0 bases short, with 12 bases between. The CDR3, as DNA: TGTGCCAGCATCTTGGGGACCCACCAAGAGACCCAGTACTTC. This encodes CASILGTHQETQYF.

The rearrangement links TRBV2 to TRBJ1-5; D call uncertain. The CDR3 is 13 amino acids. The V end lost 6 bases, the J end lost 0 bases, and 6 bases lay between the germline ends. CDR1 and CDR2 (germline): SNHLY, FYNNEI. CDR3 protein: CASRVYSNQPQHF. CDR3 bases: TGTGCCAGCAGGGTGTATAGCAATCAGCCCCAGCATTTT.

As regards this clone: Other DNA sequences in the sample encode the same CDR3. The rearrangement joins TRBV7-2 to TRBJ1-6; no firm D call. The germline V gene has CDR1 SGHTA and CDR2 FQGNSA. V was trimmed by 0 bases and J by 7 bases, leaving 4 bases between them. The CDR3 spans 13 residues. CDR3 residues: CASSLAFNSPLHF. The CDR3 bases are TGTGCCAGCAGCTTAGCCTTCAATTCACCCCTCCACTTT.

This clone came up a few times. The chain recombines TRBV29-1 with TRBJ2-1, with D perhaps matching TRBD1 (5 bases). V lost 6 bases, J lost 5 bases, and 5 bases lay in between. The length of the CDR3 is 10 residues. Germline values: CDR1 SQVTM, CDR2 ANQGSEA. The CDR3 spells CSVGHNEQFF. The CDR3 DNA sequence: TGCAGCGTGGGGCACAATGAGCAGTTCTTC.

V is TRBV10-3 and J is TRBJ1-5; D gene unclear. Trimming left V 4 bases short and J 4 bases short, with 11 bases between. CDR1 ENHRY and CDR2 SYGVKD come from the germline V gene. The length of the CDR3 is 14 residues. The CDR3 loop is CAISGGEINQPQHF. CDR3 sequence (DNA): TGTGCCATCAGTGGCGGAGAAATTAATCAGCCCCAGCATTTT.

J is TRBJ2-3 and V is TRBV19, with 8 bases aligning to TRBD2. From germline, CDR1 is LNHDA and CDR2 SQIVND (reference sequence). V shed 1 base and J 5 bases; nucleotides not matched to a gene: 2. The CDR3 covers 14 residues. For the CDR3, the DNA is TGTGCCAGTAGTATAGGGACTAGCCGAGATACGCAGTATTTT. Amino acids: CASSIGTSRDTQYF.

This chain links TRBV15 with TRBJ2-5, with 7 bases that match TRBD1. The germline V gene encodes CDR1 LNHNV and CDR2 YYDKDF (reference sequence). V lost 0 bases and J lost 4; bases outside the gene matches: 2. The CDR3 length is 14 residues. The CDR3 here is CATSRETGRETQYF. CDR3 coding DNA: TGTGCCACCAGCAGAGAGACAGGGAGAGAGACCCAGTACTTC.

The CDR3 DNA sequence: TGTGCCAGCAGTGAAGGGACAGGGCGCAATCAGCCCCAGCATTTT. It encodes CASSEGTGRNQPQHF. This chain links TRBV2 with TRBJ1-5; TRBD1 agrees at 8 bases. The germline V gene has CDR1 SNHLY and CDR2 FYNNEI. V gave up 1 base and J gave up 2 bases; unmatched junction bases: 1. The CDR3 extends over 15 amino acids.